This passage covers 29 T cell receptor beta chains from one sample sequenced in a study of shared clonotypes between healthy human individuals. Sequencing used immunoSEQ multiplex PCR; TCRdb keeps in-frame clones, though not all of them. In the table there are over 950,000 clones, about 72% of which are singletons. Sequences were obtained from memory CD4+ T cells from PBMCs. Subset in this sample: CD45RA-negative fraction. These receptors originate from a man aged 18 to 29 in good health. Some clones in this sample may be carry-over from other donors' samples.

This clone was seen just once. This chain uses TRBV10-3 with TRBJ2-1, with 10 bases identical to TRBD1. The J segment lost 5 bases and the V segment lost 6 bases, leaving 10 bases of the junction unmatched. CDR1 ENHRY and CDR2 SYGVKD come from the germline V gene. The CDR3 is made up of 16 amino acids. The CDR3 loop reads CAISGPGQGIDNEQFF. The DNA for the CDR3 is TGTGCCATCAGCGGGCCGGGACAGGGGATAGACAATGAGCAGTTCTTC.

The chain is built from TRBV5-4 and TRBJ2-1; no reliable D call. V lost 4 bases and J 3 bases, leaving 14 bases between the germline ends. This CDR3 comprises 15 residues. Germline assignment: CDR1 SGHNT and CDR2 YYREEE (reference sequence). This CDR3 is CASSHPELIYNEQFF. CDR3 coding DNA: TGTGCCAGCAGCCATCCAGAGTTGATCTACAATGAGCAGTTCTTC.

The chain employs TRBV5-1 and TRBJ2-5; the D is unclear. The CDR3 is 16 amino acids. Between the trimmed V and J ends, which lost 0 bases and 3 bases, there was a span of 15 bases. Germline V gene sequence: CDR1 SGHRS, CDR2 YFSETQ. CDR3 sequence reads: CASSLGESGREETQYF. The DNA for the CDR3 is TGCGCCAGCAGCTTGGGGGAATCGGGCAGAGAAGAGACCCAGTACTTC.

The chain joins TRBV5-4 to TRBJ2-5; 10 positions agree with TRBD2. Unmatched junction bases numbered 9, after V lost 10 bases and J lost 6 bases. The CDR3 covers 13 residues. CDR1 and CDR2 from the germline V gene are SGHNT and YYREEE (reference sequence). The CDR3 DNA reads as TGTGCCTACCGGGCTAGCGGGAGTAAGACCCAGTACTTC. Translated: CAYRASGSKTQYF.

The CDR3 region has the DNA TGTGCCAGCAGCCACCGAGAGATCCCGCAGTATTTT. Protein product: CASSHREIPQYF. The V call is TRBV7-8, the J call TRBJ2-3; D is unresolved. This CDR3 is built from 12 residues. Germline CDR1 and CDR2: SGHVS and FQNEAQ. The germline V and J ends were trimmed by 5 bases and 10 bases, with 13 bases remaining between them.

This rearrangement joins TRBV7-9 to TRBJ2-7, with 7 positions matching TRBD1. This CDR3 comprises 15 residues. The V and J ends lost 1 base and 5 bases, in that order; junction bases with no gene match: 8. CDR1 is SEHNR and CDR2 is FQNEAQ in the germline V gene (reference sequence). CDR3 sequence reads: CASSLVVTGVHEQYF. As DNA, the CDR3 is TGTGCCAGCAGCTTAGTGGTTACAGGGGTCCACGAGCAGTACTTC.

The chain combines TRBV2 with TRBJ2-7; TRBD2 agrees at 14 bases. The J segment lost 5 bases and the V segment lost 7 bases, leaving 7 bases of the junction unmatched. The germline CDR1 and CDR2 sequences are SNHLY and FYNNEI. This CDR3 contains 15 residues. CDR3 residues: CASNPGLAGVDEQYF. CDR3 bases: TGTGCCAGCAATCCGGGACTAGCGGGAGTAGACGAGCAGTACTTC. Filled out from reference TRBV2 and TRBJ2-7, the complete variable domain reads EPEVTQTPSHQVTQMGQEVILRCVPISNHLYFYWYRQILGQKVEFLVSFYNNEISEKSEIFDDQFSVERPDGSNFTLKIRSTKLEDSAMYFCASNPGLAGVDEQYFGPGTRLTVT.

The rearrangement uses TRBV15 and TRBJ2-7, with D tentatively TRBD1 or TRBD2 (5 bases each). Germline-derived CDR1 and CDR2 are LNHNV and YYDKDF (reference sequence). The CDR3 extends over 16 amino acids. Trimming left V 1 base short and J 4 bases short, with 17 bases between. CDR3 sequence: CATSRGQSRDGYEQYF. In nucleotides, the CDR3 is TGTGCCACCAGCAGAGGACAGTCCCGGGACGGTTACGAGCAGTACTTC.

The V gene is TRBV6-1, the J gene TRBJ2-4; perhaps TRBD1 as D (7 bases). The germline V gene has CDR1 MNHNS and CDR2 SASEGT. The ends were cut back, 1 base at V and 3 bases at J, with 13 bases in the middle. The CDR3 covers 16 residues. The CDR3, as DNA: TGTGCCAGCAGTGAAGATGGAGGGGGCGGCAAAAACATTCAGTACTTC. Translation gives CASSEDGGGGKNIQYF.

A remark on this clone: At the DNA level, this CDR3 is encoded by other sequences in the same sample as well. This chain connects TRBV2 to TRBJ1-5, with a possible D match to TRBD1 (6 bases). Germline-derived CDR1 and CDR2 are SNHLY and FYNNEI. Trimming shortened V by 10 bases and J by 0 bases, and 10 bases separated the two germline ends. The CDR3 contains 13 residues. The CDR3 bases are TGTGCCACTAACAGGGATAGCAATCAGCCCCAGCATTTT. Protein sequence: CATNRDSNQPQHF.

This chain uses TRBV7-3 with TRBJ2-5; D is tentatively TRBD1 or TRBD2 (6 bases each). V gave up 5 bases and J gave up 4 bases, with 14 bases separating them. The CDR3 extends over 14 amino acids. The V gene's germline CDR1 is SGHTA and CDR2 FQGTGA. CDR3 in amino acids: CASSTGAAGETQYF. CDR3 bases: TGTGCCAGCAGCACGGGGGCAGCGGGAGAGACCCAGTACTTC.

This clone was seen a few times. V and J are TRBV28 and TRBJ1-5; D may be TRBD1 (6 bases). CDR1 is MDHEN and CDR2 is SYDVKM in the germline V gene. The CDR3 contains 14 residues. The V end lost 5 bases, the J end lost 6 bases, and 14 bases lay between the germline ends. This CDR3 is CASSPTGTGQPQHF. CDR3 in DNA: TGTGCCAGCAGTCCAACAGGGACGGGTCAGCCCCAGCATTTT.

This clone was picked up a small number of times. The chain carries TRBV18 and TRBJ1-2, with a tentative D call TRBD1 (6 bases). Trimming took 4 bases from V and 8 from J, leaving 20 bases between them. CDR3 size: 15 residues. Per germline, CDR1 KGHSH and CDR2 LQKENI. CDR3 sequence: CASSQFGRTEGGYTF. CDR3 in DNA: TGTGCCAGCTCACAGTTTGGGAGGACAGAAGGAGGCTACACCTTC. The full variable domain, completed using reference TRBV18 and TRBJ1-2, is NAGVMQNPRHLVRRRGQEARLRCSPMKGHSHVYWYRQLPEEGLKFMVYLQKENIIDESGMPKERFSAEFPKEGPSILRIQQVVRGDSAAYFCASSQFGRTEGGYTFGSGTRLTVV.

This chain connects TRBV30 to TRBJ1-2; 9 nucleotides line up with TRBD1. The trim removed 7 bases at V and 5 bases at J, leaving 5 bases unmatched. The CDR3 length is 12 residues. CDR1 GTSNPN and CDR2 SVGIG come from the germline V gene (reference sequence). CDR3 bases: TGTGCCTTGGACAGGGGAAGATATGGCTACACCTTC. This gives the protein CALDRGRYGYTF.

Points on this clone: Since a far larger clone is one base different, this is likely a read error. J is TRBJ2-2 and V is TRBV10-2; tentative D call: TRBD2 (5 bases). The CDR3 runs to 14 residues. Trimming took off 7 bases at V and 3 bases at J, with 12 bases between the two ends. CDR1 is WSHSY, CDR2 SAAADI, per germline. The CDR3 DNA is TGCGCCAGCATTAGCGAATTAGACACCGGGGAGCTGTTTTTT. It codes for CASISELDTGELFF.

This clone was seen ten or more times. The DNA for the CDR3 is TGTGCCAGCCGCGGAAGGGGGGCCTCCTACGAGCAGTACTTC. Translation gives CASRGRGASYEQYF. This sequence joins TRBV28 and TRBJ2-7, with D tentatively TRBD1 or TRBD2 (6 bases each). This CDR3 is built from 14 residues. Germline V gene lookup returns CDR1 MDHEN and CDR2 SYDVKM. The germline V and J ends were trimmed by 8 bases and 0 bases, with 14 bases remaining between them.

V and J are TRBV7-2 and TRBJ1-1; the match to TRBD1 covers 10 bases. The CDR3 contains 16 residues. In germline, CDR1 is SGHTA, CDR2 FQGNSA. J gave up 1 base and V 1 base, and 3 bases lay outside the gene matches. The CDR3 sequence is CASSLDRDRGNTEAFF. DNA for the CDR3: TGTGCCAGCAGCTTAGATCGGGACAGGGGGAACACTGAAGCTTTCTTT.

V gene TRBV19 combines with J gene TRBJ2-7; TRBD2 is a possible D gene (6 bases). The CDR3 extends over 13 amino acids. CDR1 and CDR2 from the germline V gene are LNHDA and SQIVND (reference sequence). Between the trimmed V and J ends, which lost 4 bases and 0 bases, there was a span of 7 bases. DNA for the CDR3: TGTGCCAGTAGTAGCGGGAACTCCTACGAGCAGTACTTC. Its translation is CASSSGNSYEQYF.

V usage is TRBV28 and J usage is TRBJ2-7; 12 bases are shared with TRBD1. Germline V gene lookup returns CDR1 MDHEN and CDR2 SYDVKM. The CDR3 runs 15 residues. Losses at the gene ends were 6 bases for V and 6 bases for J; bases not matched to a gene: 9. The CDR3 spells CASRLRGTGGVEQYF. DNA for the CDR3: TGTGCCAGCAGGCTCCGCGGGACAGGGGGCGTCGAGCAGTACTTC.

V and J are TRBV29-1 and TRBJ2-5; 10 nucleotides match TRBD1. CDR1 and CDR2 (germline): SQVTM, ANQGSEA. The CDR3 consists of 14 residues. Trimming removed 6 bases from V and 5 bases from J; junction bases left unmatched: 9. Written as DNA, the CDR3 is TGCAGCGTAAAGGGGACAGGGGAACGGGAGACCCAGTACTTC. Protein product: CSVKGTGERETQYF.

On this clone: The sample has other DNA sequences that encode this CDR3 too. The gene calls are TRBV30 and TRBJ2-1; D gene ambiguous. Germline V gives CDR1 GTSNPN, CDR2 SVGIG (reference sequence). Trimming shortened V by 1 base and J by 3 bases, and 1 base separated the two germline ends. The CDR3 sequence is 11 residues long. CDR3 sequence (DNA): TGTGCCTGGAGTGACTACAATGAGCAGTTCTTC. Protein sequence: CAWSDYNEQFF.

The chain is built from TRBV5-1 and TRBJ2-7; D gene unclear. V was pared by 2 bases and J by 6 bases, with 15 bases between. Germline-derived CDR1 and CDR2 are SGHRS and YFSETQ. The CDR3 length is 14 residues. The CDR3 nucleotides are TGCGCCAGCAGCTTCATAATGGGCGTAGGCGAGCAGTACTTC. This translates into CASSFIMGVGEQYF.

The V and J genes are TRBV2 and TRBJ2-1, with 9 bases fitting TRBD1. J was trimmed by 6 bases and V by 5 bases; bases with no gene match: 11. CDR3 size: 16 residues. Looked up from germline, CDR1 is SNHLY and CDR2 is FYNNEI. The CDR3 sequence: CASSRPRDRDINEQFF. Written as DNA, the CDR3 is TGTGCCAGCAGTCGCCCCCGGGACAGGGACATCAATGAGCAGTTCTTC. The full variable domain, with the rest looked up from reference TRBV2 and TRBJ2-1, is EPEVTQTPSHQVTQMGQEVILRCVPISNHLYFYWYRQILGQKVEFLVSFYNNEISEKSEIFDDQFSVERPDGSNFTLKIRSTKLEDSAMYFCASSRPRDRDINEQFFGPGTRLTVL.

This chain uses TRBV7-2 with TRBJ2-3; no clear D. Trimming removed 5 bases from V and 4 bases from J, with 19 bases in between. The germline gives CDR1 SGHTA, CDR2 FQGNSA. CDR3 length: 16 amino acids. CDR3 DNA: TGTGCCAGCAGCCGAAGAGGTCCATTTGTGCCAGATACGCAGTATTTT. It is translated as CASSRRGPFVPDTQYF.

The chain joins TRBV19 to TRBJ1-2; D may be TRBD1 (6 bases). The CDR3 has 15 residues. Germline CDR1 and CDR2: LNHDA and SQIVND (reference sequence). With 9 bases removed from V and 9 bases from J, the gap between germline ends came to 26 bases. DNA of the CDR3: TGTGCCAGCAGACGACAGGCAATAAGGTCTCTCAGCTACACCTTC. Translating gives CASRRQAIRSLSYTF. Looking up the rest from reference TRBV19 and TRBJ1-2 gives the full variable domain: DGGITQSPKYLFRKEGQNVTLSCEQNLNHDAMYWYRQDPGQGLRLIYYSQIVNDFQKGDIAEGYSVSREKKESFPLTVTSAQKNPTAFYLCASRRQAIRSLSYTFGSGTRLTVV.

This clone was observed a single time. The V call is TRBV19, the J call TRBJ2-1; 13 bases are shared with TRBD2. Per the germline V gene, CDR1 is LNHDA and CDR2 is SQIVND (reference sequence). The CDR3 spans 17 residues. Trimming cost V 5 bases and J 5 bases; bases outside gene matches: 9. For the CDR3, the DNA is TGTGCCAGTAGTCGGACTAGCGGGAGAGCGGGCCACAATGAGCAGTTCTTC. It translates to CASSRTSGRAGHNEQFF.

The genes are TRBV4-1 and TRBJ2-5; D perhaps matches TRBD1 (6 bases). Deletions cut 1 base from V and 2 bases from J, with 14 bases between. CDR1 and CDR2 (germline): MGHRA, YSYEKL. There are 16 residues in the CDR3. CDR3 nucleotide sequence: TGCGCCAGCAGCCAAGGGATAGGGACACTACAAGAGACCCAGTACTTC. Residues: CASSQGIGTLQETQYF.

About this clone itself: One end of the junction fails to match germline, which may point to a read error. The chain has TRBV6-5 and TRBJ2-1; D is unresolved. The germline V gene encodes CDR1 MNHEY and CDR2 SVGAGI. There are 15 residues in the CDR3. CDR3: CANSYETPVVNEQFF. CDR3 DNA sequence: TGTGCCAACAGTTACGAGACCCCAGTTGTCAATGAGCAGTTCTTC.

This clone was detected only once. The rearrangement links TRBV11-2 to TRBJ1-4; 12 bases line up with TRBD1. The CDR3 totals 17 residues. The V gene end was trimmed by 5 bases and the J gene end by 2 bases; junction bases not matched to a gene: 6. The germline V gene has CDR1 SGHAT and CDR2 FQNNGV. CDR3 in amino acids: CASSQRDRGLTNEKLFF. The CDR3 bases are TGTGCCAGCAGCCAGAGGGACAGGGGGCTTACTAATGAAAAACTGTTTTTT.